The TCR beta chain described here comes from a study of blood T cell repertoires in COVID-19. This CDR3 comprises 11 residues. V gave up 6 bases and J gave up 11 bases; unmatched junction bases: 3. The protocol was immunoSEQ multiplex PCR, while the TCRdb copy is restricted to in-frame clones and leaves out a portion. The sample consists of about 130,000 clones, more than 80% of them appearing once. This receptor was identified in a human donor in a cohort sampled during active COVID-19. Sequencing was performed on peripheral blood. The gene calls are TRBV12-3 or TRBV12-4 and TRBJ2-1; 8 positions agree with TRBD2. This CDR3 is CASSISGKQFF. CDR3 coding DNA: TGTGCCAGCAGCATTAGCGGGAAGCAGTTCTTC.